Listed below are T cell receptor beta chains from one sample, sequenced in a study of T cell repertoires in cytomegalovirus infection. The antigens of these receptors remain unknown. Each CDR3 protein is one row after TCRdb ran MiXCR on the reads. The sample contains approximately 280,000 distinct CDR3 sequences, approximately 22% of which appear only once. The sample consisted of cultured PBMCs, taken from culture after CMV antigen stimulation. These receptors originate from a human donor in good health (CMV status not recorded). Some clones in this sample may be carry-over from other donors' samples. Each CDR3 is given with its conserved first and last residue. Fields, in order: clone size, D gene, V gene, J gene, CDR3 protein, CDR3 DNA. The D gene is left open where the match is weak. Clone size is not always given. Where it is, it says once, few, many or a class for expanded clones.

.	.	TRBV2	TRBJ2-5	CASSDSGGPETQYF	TGTGCCAGCAGCGACTCTGGGGGGCCGGAGACCCAGTACTTC
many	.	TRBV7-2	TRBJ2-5	CASGLSYQAETQYF	TGTGCCAGCGGTCTTTCTTACCAAGCGGAGACCCAGTACTTC
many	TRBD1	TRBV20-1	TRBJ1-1	CSASPGGTEAFF	TGCAGTGCTAGCCCAGGGGGCACTGAAGCTTTCTTT
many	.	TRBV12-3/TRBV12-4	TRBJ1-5	CASSLEGPPSNQPQHF	TGTGCCAGCAGTTTAGAGGGCCCACCAAGCAATCAGCCCCAGCATTTT
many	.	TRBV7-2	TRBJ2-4	CASSLYDKNIQYF	TGTGCCAGCAGCTTATATGATAAAAACATTCAGTACTTC
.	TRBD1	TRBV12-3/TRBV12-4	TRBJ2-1	CASNRPGTGAYNEQFF	TGTGCCAGCAACCGACCCGGGACAGGGGCCTACAATGAGCAGTTCTTC
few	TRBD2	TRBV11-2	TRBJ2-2	CASSPWTRNTGELFF	TGTGCCAGCAGCCCGTGGACTAGAAACACCGGGGAGCTGTTTTTT
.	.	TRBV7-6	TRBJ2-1	CASSRGAINNNEQFF	TGTGCCAGCAGCCGTGGGGCCATTAATAACAATGAGCAGTTCTTC
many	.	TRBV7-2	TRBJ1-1	CASSLGWGTEAFF	TGTGCCAGCAGCTTAGGATGGGGAACTGAAGCTTTCTTT
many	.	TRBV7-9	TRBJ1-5	CASSLDGRSNQPQHF	TGTGCCAGCAGCTTAGACGGAAGGAGCAATCAGCCCCAGCATTTT
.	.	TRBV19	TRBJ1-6	CASSIDPRAPLHF	TGTGCCAGTAGTATAGATCCGAGAGCACCCCTCCACTTT
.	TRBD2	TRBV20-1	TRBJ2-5	CSAYTSGSRARETQYF	TGCAGTGCTTACACTAGCGGGAGTCGGGCCCGTGAGACCCAGTACTTC
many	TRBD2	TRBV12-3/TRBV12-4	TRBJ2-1	CASRMGLDNEQFF	TGTGCCAGCAGGATGGGACTAGACAATGAGCAGTTCTTC
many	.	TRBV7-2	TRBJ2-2	CASSLGTHTGELFF	TGTGCCAGCAGCTTGGGAACCCACACCGGGGAGCTGTTTTTT
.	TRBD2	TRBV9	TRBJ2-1	CASSDHGRGDAEQFF	TGTGCCAGCAGCGACCACGGACGGGGGGACGCTGAGCAGTTCTTC
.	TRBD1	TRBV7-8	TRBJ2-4	CASSPGGSGGNIQYF	TGTGCCAGCAGCCCGGGCGGGTCAGGGGGTAACATTCAGTACTTC
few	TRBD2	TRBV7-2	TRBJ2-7	CASSVTSGIYEQYF	TGTGCCAGCAGCGTGACTAGCGGGATTTACGAGCAGTACTTC
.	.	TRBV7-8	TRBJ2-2	CASSPRGGRGELFF	TGTGCCAGCAGCCCCAGGGGGGGCAGGGGGGAGCTGTTTTTT
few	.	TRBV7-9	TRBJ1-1	CASTYGPTEAFF	TGTGCCAGCACCTATGGCCCCACTGAAGCTTTCTTT
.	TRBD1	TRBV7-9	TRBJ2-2	CASRPDRENTGELFF	TGTGCCAGCAGACCTGACAGGGAGAACACCGGGGAGCTGTTTTTT
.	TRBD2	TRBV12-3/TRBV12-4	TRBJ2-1	CASSTPGLAGLNEQFF	TGTGCCAGCAGTACCCCGGGACTAGCGGGCCTCAATGAGCAGTTCTTC
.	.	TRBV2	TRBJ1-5	CASSYRSYSNQPQHF	TGTGCCAGCAGTTACAGGTCATATAGCAATCAGCCCCAGCATTTT
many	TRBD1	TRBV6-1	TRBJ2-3	CASSEGFGQGVFTDTQYF	TGTGCCAGCAGTGAGGGTTTCGGACAGGGAGTATTCACAGATACGCAGTATTTT
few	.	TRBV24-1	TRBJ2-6	CATSDPRTVSGANVLTF	TGTGCCACCAGTGATCCGAGGACCGTCTCTGGGGCCAACGTCCTGACTTTC
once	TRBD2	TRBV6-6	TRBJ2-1	CRAGRAEQFF	TGCCGCGCCGGGAGGGCCGAGCAGTTCTTC
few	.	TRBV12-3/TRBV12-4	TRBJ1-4	CASSRQTGNEKLFF	TGTGCCAGCAGCCGCCAGACCGGTAATGAAAAACTGTTTTTT
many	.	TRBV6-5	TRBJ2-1	CASSVTSSPYNEQFF	TGTGCCAGCAGCGTTACTAGCAGCCCCTACAATGAGCAGTTCTTC
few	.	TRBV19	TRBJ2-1	CASSILQPRWSTGSGYNEQFF	TGTGCCAGTAGTATCCTCCAGCCCCGCTGGTCCACGGGATCAGGCTACAATGAGCAGTTCTTC
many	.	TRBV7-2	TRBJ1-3	CASSLAQASAGNTIYF	TGTGCCAGCAGCTTAGCGCAGGCGTCCGCGGGAAACACCATATATTTT
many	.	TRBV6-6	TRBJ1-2	CASSYVTIYGYTF	TGTGCCAGCAGTTACGTGACAATCTATGGCTACACCTTC
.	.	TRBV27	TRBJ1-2	CASSFEGNYGYTF	TGTGCCAGCAGTTTTGAGGGGAACTATGGCTACACCTTC
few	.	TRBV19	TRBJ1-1	CASRAGGNTEAFF	TGTGCCAGTAGAGCCGGGGGGAACACTGAAGCTTTCTTT
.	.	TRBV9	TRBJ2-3	CASSAVRSTDTQYF	TGTGCCAGCAGCGCAGTTAGGAGCACAGATACGCAGTATTTT
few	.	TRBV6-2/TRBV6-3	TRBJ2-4	CASSLGSAGNIQYF	TGTGCCAGCAGTTTAGGTAGCGCCGGAAACATTCAGTACTTC
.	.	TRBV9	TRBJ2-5	CASSGVQKGETQYF	TGTGCCAGCAGTGGGGTCCAAAAGGGAGAGACCCAGTACTTC
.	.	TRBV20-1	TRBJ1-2	CSARDQSRGNRDYGYTF	TGCAGTGCTAGAGATCAGAGTCGAGGAAACAGGGACTATGGCTACACCTTC
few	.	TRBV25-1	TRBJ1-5	CASRSQGSNQPQHF	TGTGCCAGCAGATCCCAGGGTAGCAATCAGCCCCAGCATTTT
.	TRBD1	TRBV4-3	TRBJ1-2	CASSQDWGQVEYTF	TGCGCCAGCAGCCAAGATTGGGGACAGGTTGAGTACACCTTC
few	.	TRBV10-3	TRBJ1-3	CAISGGSFSGNTIYF	TGTGCCATCAGCGGAGGGTCCTTCTCTGGAAACACCATATATTTT
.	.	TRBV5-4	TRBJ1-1	CASSLAGGYRDTEAFF	TGTGCCAGCAGCTTGGCCGGAGGGTATAGAGACACTGAAGCTTTCTTT
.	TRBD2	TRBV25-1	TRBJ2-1	CASSDSAAGANNEQFF	TGTGCCAGCAGTGATTCGGCGGCGGGAGCCAACAATGAGCAGTTCTTC
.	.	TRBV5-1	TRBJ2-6	CASSLELTGTNVLTF	TGCGCCAGCAGCTTGGAACTGACTGGGACCAACGTCCTGACTTTC
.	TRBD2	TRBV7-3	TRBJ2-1	CASSLGLAGALSVNEQFF	TGTGCCAGCAGCTTAGGACTAGCGGGAGCACTGTCGGTCAATGAGCAGTTCTTC
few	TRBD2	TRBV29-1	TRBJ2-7	CSVVYLAGKEQYF	TGCAGCGTTGTCTACCTAGCGGGCAAAGAGCAGTACTTC
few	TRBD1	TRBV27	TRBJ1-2	CASRFTGENGYTF	TGTGCCAGCAGGTTCACAGGGGAGAATGGCTACACCTTC
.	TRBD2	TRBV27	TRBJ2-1	CASSLAGLAGGYYNEQFF	TGTGCCAGCAGTTTAGCGGGACTAGCGGGAGGATATTACAATGAGCAGTTCTTC
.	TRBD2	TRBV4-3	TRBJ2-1	CASSQPTSDSYNEQFF	TGCGCCAGCAGCCAACCGACTAGCGACTCCTACAATGAGCAGTTCTTC
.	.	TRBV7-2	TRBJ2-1	CASSRMATSEQFF	TGTGCCAGCAGCCGAATGGCTACCAGCGAGCAGTTCTTC
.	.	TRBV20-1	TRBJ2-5	CSARARVQETQYF	TGCAGTGCTAGGGCGCGAGTCCAAGAGACCCAGTACTTC
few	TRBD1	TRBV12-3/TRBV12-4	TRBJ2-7	CASAEGQDLYEQYF	TGTGCCAGCGCCGAGGGACAGGATTTATACGAGCAGTACTTC
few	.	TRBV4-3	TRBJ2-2	CASSQDRVGGTGELFF	TGCGCCAGCAGCCAAGATCGAGTAGGGGGTACCGGGGAGCTGTTTTTT
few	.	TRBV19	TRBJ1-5	CASSIGVDQPQHF	TGTGCCAGTAGTATTGGGGTGGATCAGCCCCAGCATTTT
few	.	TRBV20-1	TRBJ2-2	CSAKDREGTGELFF	TGCAGTGCTAAAGACAGGGAGGGAACCGGGGAGCTGTTTTTT